This T cell receptor (beta chain) derives from a study of PD-1 blockade in mismatch repair-deficient tumors (dated by TCRdb to about 2017). Background for the entire study: Between September 2013 and September 2016, the trial enrolled about 93 consecutive patients with approximately 13 mismatch repair-deficient cancer types, every one of whom had been previously treated and was progressing. Tumor-associated T cell clones in the peripheral blood of patients responding to PD-1 blockade were tracked using deep sequencing of TCR CDR3 regions.

Library prep was done by the immunoSEQ multiplex PCR assay. TCRdb took this table from immuneACCESS and kept in-frame rearrangements with V and J called. Such tables lack part of the clones; where checked against another copy, unresolved V genes explain under half of the gap, and the rest is unexplained. Across this sample there are some 15,000 clones, with roughly 82% seen only once. The ten largest clones take up approximately 1.8% of the sample. The CDR3 covers 16 residues, taking in both the cysteine and the phenylalanine. Of all the DNA, just the CDR3 is kept, 48 bases in frame from base 1. The germline V gene sets CDR1 to MGHRA and CDR2 to YSYEKL. Unmatched junction bases come to 8, with V trimmed by 0 bases and J by 4 bases. Mismatch repair deficiency was established in every enrolled patient by polymerase chain reaction or immunohistochemistry. Three patients who responded to pembrolizumab therapy underwent TCR sequencing. Pembrolizumab PD-1 blockade was prospectively tested in advanced mismatch repair-deficient cancers, regardless of tissue of origin, in the phase II trial. Serial peripheral blood T cell samples were collected before and at multiple times after starting PD-1 blockade. The timing of each blood sample was reported as weeks after the first dose of pembrolizumab.

This clone was observed a few times. This clone's antigen is unknown. Base qualities are not at hand, and no much larger clone is one base apart. The paper as a whole reports these results and caveats: Clones residing in the tumor, which were often undetectable in blood before treatment, expanded quickly after pembrolizumab and then contracted, generally before radiologic responses.

The TCR originated in an adult with mismatch repair-deficient cancer. The rearrangement combines TRBV4-1 with TRBJ2-7, with TRBD2 matching 8 junction bases. Sequencing used PBMCs, obtained roughly 15 weeks after starting pembrolizumab. In nucleotides, the sequence is TGCGCCAGCAGCCAAGATCCCAGCGGGAGAGGTTACGAGCAGTACTTC. Its protein reads: CASSQDPSGRGYEQYF.